The 15 T cell receptor beta chains below come from one sample, sequenced in a study of blood T cells in healthy people across ages. Combining a sample-barcoded 5' primer with a J-beta primer mix, a second PCR ran for roughly 6 to 11 cycles. TCRdb re-called the 5' RACE reads with MiXCR, one entry per CDR3 protein. This table has 1.8 million or so distinct CDR3 sequences, about two fifths appearing once. The specimen sequenced was blood. The receptors were sampled from a human donor in good health.

The chain combines TRBV5-1 with TRBJ2-7; 7 bases match TRBD1. From germline, CDR1 is SGHRS and CDR2 YFSETQ. Trimming removed 1 base from V and 4 bases from J; junction bases left unmatched: 14. The CDR3 length is 17 residues. The CDR3 reads CASSLSPSDRTSYEQYF. The DNA for the CDR3 is TGCGCCAGCAGCTTGTCCCCCTCGGACAGGACCTCTTACGAGCAGTACTTC.

CDR3 residues: CASSLGTEKNIQYF. The DNA of the CDR3 is TGTGCCAGCAGCTTAGGGACAGAGAAAAACATTCAGTACTTC. The chain has TRBV7-2 and TRBJ2-4, with a weak D call TRBD1 (6 bases). V lost 1 base to trimming and J lost 4 bases, with 8 bases between them. The CDR3 has 14 amino acids. In germline, CDR1 is SGHTA, CDR2 FQGNSA. The full variable domain, rest sourced from reference TRBV7-2 and TRBJ2-4, is GAGVSQSPSNKVTEKGKDVELRCDPISGHTALYWYRQSLGQGLEFLIYFQGNSAPDKSGLPSDRFSAERTGGSVSTLTIQRTQQEDSAVYLCASSLGTEKNIQYFGAGTRLSVL.

This clonotype occurred a few times. The chain is built from TRBV2 and TRBJ2-6; 10 bases are shared with TRBD2. CDR3 size: 17 residues. The germline V gene encodes CDR1 SNHLY and CDR2 FYNNEI. The V gene end was trimmed by 0 bases and the J gene end by 2 bases; junction bases not matched to a gene: 1. The CDR3: CASSEALAGAGANVLTF. For the CDR3, the DNA is TGTGCCAGCAGTGAAGCTCTAGCGGGGGCTGGGGCCAACGTCCTGACTTTC.

This clonotype turned up a few times. The chain has TRBV20-1 and TRBJ1-1; no clear D. The CDR3 is made up of 15 amino acids. Germline-derived CDR1 and CDR2 are DFQATT and SNEGSKA (reference sequence). Trimming left V 6 bases short and J 11 bases short, with 28 bases between. CDR3 nucleotides: TGCAGTGCAAACGAAGGGCAGGAGACCCCGGTGTGGGCTTTCTTT. Translating gives CSANEGQETPVWAFF.

The chain links TRBV7-2 to TRBJ2-7; 10 bases line up with TRBD2. From germline, CDR1 is SGHTA and CDR2 FQGNSA. The CDR3 has 17 residues. J gave up 0 bases and V 0 bases, and 5 bases lay outside the gene matches. The CDR3: CASSLASTSGNSYEQYF. In DNA form, the CDR3 reads TGTGCCAGCAGCTTAGCGAGTACTAGCGGGAACTCCTACGAGCAGTACTTC.

As to this clonotype: The junction does not match germline at one end; this may be a read error. The chain is built from TRBV12-3 or TRBV12-4 and TRBJ2-1; 11 bases match TRBD2. The CDR3 extends over 16 amino acids. CDR3 amino acids: CASSATSGRTYNGQFF. For the CDR3, the DNA is TGTGCCAGCAGTGCCACTAGCGGGAGAACCTACAATGGGCAGTTCTTC.

The rearrangement joins TRBV7-2 to TRBJ2-3; TRBD1 or TRBD2 may be the D gene (6 bases each). CDR1 is SGHTA and CDR2 is FQGNSA in the germline V gene. This CDR3 contains 15 residues. The V gene lost 5 bases and the J gene lost 5 bases, with 17 bases spanning the gap. CDR3 nucleotide sequence: TGTGCCAGCAGCATAAGGTGGGGGGCAGGAGATACGCAGTATTTT. Encoded protein: CASSIRWGAGDTQYF.

The V call is TRBV6-6, the J call TRBJ1-6, with 9 bases aligning to TRBD1. V lost 2 bases, J lost 10 bases, and 6 bases stayed unmatched. This CDR3 comprises 15 residues. CDR1 and CDR2 (germline): MNHNY, SVGAGI (reference sequence). This CDR3 is CASSYGTGKNSPLHF. The CDR3 bases are TGTGCCAGCAGTTACGGGACAGGGAAAAACTCACCCCTCCACTTT.

The V gene is TRBV27, the J gene TRBJ1-5; 9 bases map to TRBD1. The CDR3 is 16 residues long. CDR1 and CDR2 from the germline V gene are MNHEY and SMNVEV (reference sequence). The trim removed 1 base at V and 7 bases at J, leaving 8 bases unmatched. CDR3 bases: TGTGCCAGCAGTTTATACGGGACAGGGAGGGAGCAGCCCCAGCATTTT. It is translated as CASSLYGTGREQPQHF.

The chain links TRBV27 to TRBJ2-3; 8 bases are shared with TRBD2. Germline values: CDR1 MNHEY, CDR2 SMNVEV (reference sequence). CDR3 size: 12 residues. The ends lost 5 bases at V and 10 bases at J; junction bases unmatched: 5. The CDR3 region is CASSTIAGSQYF. In DNA form, the CDR3 reads TGTGCCAGCAGTACCATAGCGGGGTCGCAGTATTTT.

V gene TRBV3-1 combines with J gene TRBJ1-2; D perhaps matches TRBD1 (6 bases). CDR1 is LGHDT and CDR2 is YNNKEL in the germline V gene (reference sequence). This CDR3 comprises 15 residues. V was trimmed by 2 bases and J by 0 bases, leaving 10 bases between them. The CDR3 DNA sequence: TGTGCCAGCAGCCAAACAGGGAGAGCTAACTATGGCTACACCTTC. Protein: CASSQTGRANYGYTF. The whole variable domain, filled in from reference TRBV3-1 and TRBJ1-2, reads DTAVSQTPKYLVTQMGNDKSIKCEQNLGHDTMYWYKQDSKKFLKIMFSYNNKELIINETVPNRFSPKSPDKAHLNLHINSLELGDSAVYFCASSQTGRANYGYTFGSGTRLTVV.

This clonotype has only a few counts. V is TRBV20-1 and J is TRBJ2-7; D gene unclear. The V end was cut by 3 bases, the J end by 0 bases, with 6 bases between. Germline V lookup: CDR1 DFQATT, CDR2 SNEGSKA (reference sequence). The CDR3 runs to 12 residues. CDR3 nucleotides: TGCAGTGCTAGCGCCGGCTCCTACGAGCAGTACTTC. As protein: CSASAGSYEQYF.

The J gene is TRBJ2-1, the V gene TRBV4-1; no firm D call. This CDR3 spans 15 amino acids. Germline CDR1 is MGHRA and CDR2 is YSYEKL. V was clipped by 1 base and J by 5 bases, with 12 bases between them. Here the CDR3 DNA reads TGCGCCAGCAGCCAAGGGTGGGGTAGCAACAATGAGCAGTTCTTC. This sequence encodes CASSQGWGSNNEQFF.

This clonotype turned up a few times. The chain carries TRBV7-2 and TRBJ2-1, with unresolved D. The CDR3 spans 17 residues. Per germline, CDR1 SGHTA and CDR2 FQGNSA. Trimming removed 5 bases from V and 3 bases from J, with 20 bases in between. DNA of the CDR3: TGTGCCAGCAGCATAAGCCACCTAGTGAGTTTCTACAATGAGCAGTTCTTC. Translating it yields CASSISHLVSFYNEQFF. Complete variable domain (other parts from reference TRBV7-2 and TRBJ2-1): GAGVSQSPSNKVTEKGKDVELRCDPISGHTALYWYRQSLGQGLEFLIYFQGNSAPDKSGLPSDRFSAERTGGSVSTLTIQRTQQEDSAVYLCASSISHLVSFYNEQFFGPGTRLTVL.

CDR3 region: CSVEQGADEQYF. CDR3 coding DNA: TGCAGCGTTGAACAGGGGGCAGACGAGCAGTACTTC. The chain is built from TRBV29-1 and TRBJ2-7; 8 nucleotides match TRBD1. Germline V gene data show CDR1 as SQVTM and CDR2 as ANQGSEA. J lost 5 bases, V lost 2 bases, and 2 bases had no gene match. CDR3 size: 12 residues.